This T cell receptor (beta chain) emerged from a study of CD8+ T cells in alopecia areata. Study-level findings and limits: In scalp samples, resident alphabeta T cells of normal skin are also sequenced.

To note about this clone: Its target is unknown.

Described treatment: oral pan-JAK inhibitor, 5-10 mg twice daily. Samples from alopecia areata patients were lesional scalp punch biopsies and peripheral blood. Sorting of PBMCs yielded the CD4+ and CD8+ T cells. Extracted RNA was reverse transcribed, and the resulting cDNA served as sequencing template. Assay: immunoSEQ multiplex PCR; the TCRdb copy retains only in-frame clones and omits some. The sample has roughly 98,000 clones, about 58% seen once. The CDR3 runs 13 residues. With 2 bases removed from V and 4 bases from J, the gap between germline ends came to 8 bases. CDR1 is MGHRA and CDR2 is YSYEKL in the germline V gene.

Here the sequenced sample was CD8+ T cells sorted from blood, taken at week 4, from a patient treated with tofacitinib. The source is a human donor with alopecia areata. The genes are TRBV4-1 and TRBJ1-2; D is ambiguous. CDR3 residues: CASSQTPSYGYTF. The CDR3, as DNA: TGCGCCAGCAGCCAAACGCCTAGCTATGGCTACACCTTC.